This T cell receptor beta chain came from a study of T cell responses to AZD1222 COVID-19 vaccine. Here immunoSEQ multiplex PCR was the method, and the copy in TCRdb shows in-frame clones only, minus some. This sample has around 120,000 clones, with 85% to 95% found just once. Trimming removed 6 bases at V and 1 base at J, with 12 bases between. This CDR3 region has 13 residues. Germline V gives CDR1 SQVTM, CDR2 ANQGSEA. The receptor was isolated from an adult who received the AZD1222 COVID-19 vaccine. This chain uses TRBV29-1 with TRBJ1-1; D might be TRBD1 (5 bases). Sequenced material: peripheral blood, taken 28 days after the second AZD1222 dose. CDR3 amino acids: CSVDRDRNTEAFF. The CDR3 nucleotides read TGCAGCGTCGATCGGGACCGGAACACTGAAGCTTTCTTT.